This TCR beta chain was profiled in a study of CD8 T cells in Susac syndrome. Sequencing of TCR beta drew on CD8+ and CD4+ T cells from blood. Negative isolation was used for CD8+ and CD4+ T cells and FACS enrichment for TEMRA cells. Findings of the study overall: A relatively small number of individuals underwent TCR sequencing and HLA analysis.

RNA was extracted with the RNeasy kit, and a quantity of 0.5 to 1 ug was reverse transcribed using random hexamers. The amplification used immunoSEQ multiplex PCR on TCR beta CDR3; it spanned 54 Vbeta and 13 Jbeta. TCRdb passed the immunoSEQ multiplex PCR reads through MiXCR, listing each CDR3 protein once. The data show around 280,000 distinct CDR3 sequences, more than 75% seen once. This clonotype showed up just once. Its antigen remains unknown. Sample: CD8+ T cells from PBMCs. This clonotype originated in a human donor with multiple sclerosis.

The CDR3 DNA sequence: TGTGCCAGCACAAACAGTCGCTCCTACAATGAGCAGTTCTTC. Translated: CASTNSRSYNEQFF. The genes are TRBV9 and TRBJ2-1; D is uncertain. This CDR3 contains 14 residues. Germline V gene sequence: CDR1 SGDLS, CDR2 YYNGEE. V lost 6 bases and J 0 bases, leaving 10 bases between the germline ends.